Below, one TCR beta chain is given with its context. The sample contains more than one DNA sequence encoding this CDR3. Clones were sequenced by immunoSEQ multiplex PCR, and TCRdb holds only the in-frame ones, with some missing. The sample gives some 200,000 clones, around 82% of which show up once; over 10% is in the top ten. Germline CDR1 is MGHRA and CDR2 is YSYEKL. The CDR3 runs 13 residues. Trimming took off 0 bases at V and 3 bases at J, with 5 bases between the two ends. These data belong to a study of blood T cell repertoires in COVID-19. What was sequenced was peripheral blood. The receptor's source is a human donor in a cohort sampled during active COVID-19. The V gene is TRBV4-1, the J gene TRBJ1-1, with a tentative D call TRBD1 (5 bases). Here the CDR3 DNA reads TGCGCCAGCAGCCAAGACAGGGACACTGAAGCTTTCTTT. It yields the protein CASSQDRDTEAFF.